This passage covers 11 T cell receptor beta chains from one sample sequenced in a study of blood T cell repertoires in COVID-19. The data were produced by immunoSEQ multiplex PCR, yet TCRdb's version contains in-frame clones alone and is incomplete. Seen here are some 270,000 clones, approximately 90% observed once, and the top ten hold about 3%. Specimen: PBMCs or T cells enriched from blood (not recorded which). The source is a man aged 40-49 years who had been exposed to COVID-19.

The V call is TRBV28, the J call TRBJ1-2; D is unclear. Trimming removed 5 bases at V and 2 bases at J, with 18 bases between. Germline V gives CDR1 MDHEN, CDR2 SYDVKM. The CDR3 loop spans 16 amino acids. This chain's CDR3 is CASSPAPLAGNYGYTF. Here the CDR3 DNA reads TGTGCCAGCAGTCCCGCACCCCTGGCAGGAAACTATGGCTACACCTTC.

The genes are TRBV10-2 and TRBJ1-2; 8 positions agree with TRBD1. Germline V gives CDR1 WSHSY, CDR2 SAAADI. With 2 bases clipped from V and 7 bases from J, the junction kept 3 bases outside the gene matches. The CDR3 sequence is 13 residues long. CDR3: CASSEGQGAGYTF. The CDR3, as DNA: TGCGCCAGCAGTGAGGGACAGGGAGCTGGCTACACCTTC.

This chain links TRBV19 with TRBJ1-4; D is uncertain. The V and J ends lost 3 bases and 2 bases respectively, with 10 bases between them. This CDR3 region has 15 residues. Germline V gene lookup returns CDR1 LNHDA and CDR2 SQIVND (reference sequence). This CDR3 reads CASSIGWVTNEKLFF. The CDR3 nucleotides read TGTGCCAGTAGTATCGGGTGGGTGACTAATGAAAAACTGTTTTTT.

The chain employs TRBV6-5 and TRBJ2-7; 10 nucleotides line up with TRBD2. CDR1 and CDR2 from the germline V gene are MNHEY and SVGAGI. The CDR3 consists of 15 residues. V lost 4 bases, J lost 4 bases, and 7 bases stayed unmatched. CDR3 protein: CASSSLLAGLYEQYF. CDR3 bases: TGTGCCAGCAGTTCCCTACTAGCGGGACTATACGAGCAGTACTTC.

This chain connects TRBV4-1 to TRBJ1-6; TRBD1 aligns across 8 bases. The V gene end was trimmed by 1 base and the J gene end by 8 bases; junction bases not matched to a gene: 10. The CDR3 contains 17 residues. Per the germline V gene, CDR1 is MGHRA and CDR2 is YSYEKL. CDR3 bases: TGCGCCAGCAGCCAAGCCGAAACCGGGACAGGTTATTCACCCCTCCACTTT. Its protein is CASSQAETGTGYSPLHF.

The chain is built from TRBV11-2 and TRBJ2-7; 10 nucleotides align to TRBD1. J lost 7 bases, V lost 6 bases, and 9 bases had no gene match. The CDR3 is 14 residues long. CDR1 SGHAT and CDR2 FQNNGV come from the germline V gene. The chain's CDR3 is CASRNPGQGLEQYF. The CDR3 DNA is TGTGCCAGCAGGAACCCGGGACAGGGGCTTGAGCAGTACTTC.

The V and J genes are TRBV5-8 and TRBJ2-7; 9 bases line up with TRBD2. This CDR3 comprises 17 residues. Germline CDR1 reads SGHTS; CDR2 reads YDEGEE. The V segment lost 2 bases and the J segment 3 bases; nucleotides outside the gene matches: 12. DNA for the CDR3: TGTGCCAGCAGCTTTATCCGACAGGGACTAGCTCTCTACGAGCAGTACTTC. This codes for CASSFIRQGLALYEQYF.

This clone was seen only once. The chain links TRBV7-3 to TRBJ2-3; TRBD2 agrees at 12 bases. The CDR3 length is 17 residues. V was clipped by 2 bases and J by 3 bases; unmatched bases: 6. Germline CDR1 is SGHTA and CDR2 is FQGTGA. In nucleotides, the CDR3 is TGTGCCAGCAGCTTAGGTCGGACTAGCGGGAATACAGATACGCAGTATTTT. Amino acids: CASSLGRTSGNTDTQYF. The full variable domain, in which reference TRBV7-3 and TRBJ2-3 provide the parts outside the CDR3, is GAGVSQTPSNKVTEKGKYVELRCDPISGHTALYWYRQSLGQGPEFLIYFQGTGAADDSGLPNDRFFAVRPEGSVSTLKIQRTERGDSAVYLCASSLGRTSGNTDTQYFGPGTRLTVL.

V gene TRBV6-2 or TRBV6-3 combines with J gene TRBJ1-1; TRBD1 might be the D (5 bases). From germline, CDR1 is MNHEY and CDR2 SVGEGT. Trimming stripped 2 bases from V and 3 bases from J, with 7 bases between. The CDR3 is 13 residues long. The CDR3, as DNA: TGTGCCAGCAGTTACCGGGGGGACACTGAAGCTTTCTTT. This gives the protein CASSYRGDTEAFF.

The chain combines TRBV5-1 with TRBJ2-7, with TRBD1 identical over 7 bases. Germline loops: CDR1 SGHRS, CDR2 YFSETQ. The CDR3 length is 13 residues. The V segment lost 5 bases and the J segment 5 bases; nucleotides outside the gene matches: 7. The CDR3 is CASRPTGSDEQYF. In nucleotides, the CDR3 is TGCGCCAGCAGACCGACAGGGAGCGACGAGCAGTACTTC.

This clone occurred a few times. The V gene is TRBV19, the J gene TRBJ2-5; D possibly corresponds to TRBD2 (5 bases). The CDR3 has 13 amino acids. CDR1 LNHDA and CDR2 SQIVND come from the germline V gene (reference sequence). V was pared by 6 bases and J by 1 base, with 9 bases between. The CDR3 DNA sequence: TGTGCCAGTAGGGCAGGACTCCAAGAGACCCAGTACTTC. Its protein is CASRAGLQETQYF.